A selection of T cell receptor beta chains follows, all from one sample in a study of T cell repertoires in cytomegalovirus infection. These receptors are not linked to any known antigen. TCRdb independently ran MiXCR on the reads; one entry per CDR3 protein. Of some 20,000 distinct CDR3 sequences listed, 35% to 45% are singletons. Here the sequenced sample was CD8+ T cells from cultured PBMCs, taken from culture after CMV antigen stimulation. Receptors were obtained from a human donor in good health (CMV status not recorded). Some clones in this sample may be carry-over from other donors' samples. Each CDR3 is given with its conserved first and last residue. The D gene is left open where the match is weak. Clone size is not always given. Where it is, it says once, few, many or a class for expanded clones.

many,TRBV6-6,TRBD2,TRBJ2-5,CASSYFRPGTRQETQYF,TGTGCCAGCAGTTACTTTCGTCCCGGGACTAGGCAAGAGACCCAGTACTTC
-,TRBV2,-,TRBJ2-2,CASSALRSGGQNTGELFF,TGTGCCAGCAGTGCGTTGAGGTCAGGCGGACAGAACACCGGGGAGCTGTTTTTT
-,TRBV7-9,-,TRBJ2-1,CASSLAMGPDEQFF,TGTGCCAGCAGCTTAGCGATGGGTCCGGATGAGCAGTTCTTC
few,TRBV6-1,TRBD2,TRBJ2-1,CASSSNPGLAGGGEQFF,TGTGCCAGCAGTAGTAATCCCGGACTAGCGGGGGGAGGTGAGCAGTTCTTC
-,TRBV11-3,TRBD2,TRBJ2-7,CASSNPGLATTKEYF,TGTGCCAGCAGCAACCCGGGACTAGCCACCACGAAGGAGTACTTC
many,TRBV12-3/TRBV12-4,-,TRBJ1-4,CASIQAGGSNEKLFF,TGTGCCAGCATCCAAGCCGGGGGGTCGAATGAAAAACTGTTTTTT
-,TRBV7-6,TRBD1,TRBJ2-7,CASSTDRELSSYEQYF,TGTGCCAGCAGCACCGACAGGGAATTGAGCTCCTACGAGCAGTACTTC
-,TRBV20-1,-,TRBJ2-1,CSADRNNEQFF,TGCAGTGCTGACAGGAACAATGAGCAGTTCTTC
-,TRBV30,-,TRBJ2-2,CAWSGAPGELFF,TGTGCCTGGAGTGGGGCTCCCGGGGAGCTGTTTTTT
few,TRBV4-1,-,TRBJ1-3,CASSQDPTASSGNTIYF,TGTGCCAGCAGCCAAGATCCCACTGCCTCCTCTGGAAACACCATATATTTT
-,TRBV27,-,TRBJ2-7,CASSGPLSSYEQYF,TGTGCCTCTTCAGGGCCATTGAGCTCCTACGAGCAGTACTTC
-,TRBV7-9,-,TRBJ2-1,CASSSLDTSYNEQFF,TGTGCCAGCAGCTCATTAGACACTTCCTACAATGAGCAGTTCTTC
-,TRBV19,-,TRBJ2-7,CASSGGSYEQYF,TGTGCCAGTAGTGGGGGTTCCTACGAGCAGTACTTC
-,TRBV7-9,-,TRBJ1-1,CASSLDATNTEAFF,TGTGCCAGCAGCTTAGATGCTACGAACACTGAAGCTTTCTTT
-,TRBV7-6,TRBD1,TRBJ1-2,CANSLTDRVDGYTF,TGTGCCAACAGCTTAACGGACAGGGTTGATGGCTACACCTTC
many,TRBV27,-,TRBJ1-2,CASSLSQGHYGYTF,TGTGCCAGCAGTTTATCGCAGGGCCACTATGGCTACACCTTC